This TCR beta chain emerged from a study of blood T cell dynamics during melanoma immunotherapy. As for time point: week 3, after first cycle of checkpoint inhibitor. This clone was counted once. TCRdb's table, derived via immunoSEQ multiplex PCR, lists solely in-frame clones and lacks some. The top ten clones hold more than 30% of a sample with about 6,700 clones, more than 75% of them seen once. The starting material was blood, obtained from a patient treated with checkpoint blockade. The clonotype originates from a human donor with melanoma. Some clones in this sample may be carry-over from other donors' samples.

CDR3 nucleotides: TGTGCCAGCAGTGAAACCGGGACAGTAGCCCACGAGCAGTACTTC. It specifies CASSETGTVAHEQYF. V is TRBV2 and J is TRBJ2-7, with TRBD1 matching over 7 bases. Per the germline V gene, CDR1 is SNHLY and CDR2 is FYNNEI. The CDR3 covers 15 residues. J was trimmed by 5 bases and V by 2 bases; bases with no gene match: 9.